This TCR beta chain was sequenced during a study of T cell responses to AZD1222 COVID-19 vaccine. Background on the study: Whether given at about 4 or about 12 weeks, second doses were pooled. General study points: Scientists sampled the repertoires only once the peak T cell response had passed. With two AZD1222 doses given, Spike-specific TCR breadth and depth both rose. In a largely white British group with more females than males, clonal diversity was possibly underestimated.

Measured with immunoSEQ multiplex PCR; TCRdb has only the in-frame clones, and not every one. The top ten clones hold around 10% of a sample with over 100,000 clones, 86% of them seen once. V gave up 1 base and J gave up 3 bases; unmatched junction bases: 1. Germline CDR1 reads SGHDT; CDR2 reads YYEEEE. The CDR3 contains 13 residues. As for this clone: Its antigen is not known.

Specimen: peripheral blood, collected on day 0 of AZD1222 vaccination. This rearrangement joins TRBV5-6 to TRBJ2-7; 7 positions match TRBD1. This clonotype was sampled from an adult in good health. DNA for the CDR3: TGTGCCAGCAGCTTGCAGGGGGTCTACGAGCAGTACTTC. It codes for CASSLQGVYEQYF. Combining the CDR3 with reference TRBV5-6 and TRBJ2-7 gives the whole variable domain DAGVTQSPTHLIKTRGQQVTLRCSPKSGHDTVSWYQQALGQGPQFIFQYYEEEERQRGNFPDRFSGHQFPNYSSELNVNALLLGDSALYLCASSLQGVYEQYFGPGTRLTVT.